This is a list of T cell receptor beta chains from one sample in a study of CD8 T cells in Susac syndrome. TCRdb fed the immunoSEQ multiplex PCR reads into MiXCR, producing one record per CDR3 protein. The table includes a few hundred thousand distinct CDR3 sequences, 95% detected once. Sequenced material: CD4+ T cells from PBMCs. The receptors shown here come from a human donor with multiple sclerosis. Both conserved end residues are part of each CDR3. The D gene is left open where the match is weak. For some rows the clone size is stated as once, few or many, or as a class when expanded; others skip it.

abundance	v_gene	j_gene	d_gene	CDR3nt	CDR3aa
-	TRBV3-1	TRBJ2-2	-	TGTGCCAGCAGCCACTACACCGGGGAGCTGTTTTTT	CASSHYTGELFF
-	TRBV5-1	TRBJ2-7	TRBD2	TGCGCCAGCAGCTTACTAGCGGGAATCTCCTACGAGCAGTACTTC	CASSLLAGISYEQYF
-	TRBV3-1	TRBJ1-2	-	TGTGCCAGCAGCCCAGCGACAGGTTACTATGGCTACACCTTC	CASSPATGYYGYTF
-	TRBV20-1	TRBJ2-6	-	TGCAGTGCCACTGCCGGGGGAGGGGGGTCCAACGTCCTGACTTTC	CSATAGGGGSNVLTF
-	TRBV12-3/TRBV12-4	TRBJ2-7	TRBD1	TGTGCCAGCAGTTTAAGGGACAGGGACGAGCAGTACTTC	CASSLRDRDEQYF
-	TRBV7-3	TRBJ2-7	TRBD1	TGTGCCAGCAGCCTCCTGGCTCCAGGACAGGGTTCGTCCGAGCAGTACTTC	CASSLLAPGQGSSEQYF
-	TRBV2	TRBJ1-4	-	TGTGCCATCAGACAGTTATATAAACTGTTTTTT	CAIRQLYKLFF
-	TRBV29-1	TRBJ2-7	-	TGCAGCGTGGCCCCTGGCCTCGTACCCTACGAGCAGTACTTC	CSVAPGLVPYEQYF
-	TRBV29-1	TRBJ2-1	TRBD2	TGCAGCGGCTCGTTTCTGCGGGAGAGTGAGCAGTTCTTC	CSGSFLRESEQFF
once	TRBV27	TRBJ2-7	-	TGTGCCAGCAGTTTATTTGCGGCGACCTACGAGCAGTACTTC	CASSLFAATYEQYF
-	TRBV6-6	TRBJ1-5	-	TGTGCCAGCAGTTCCCCGGGAGTCCAGCCCCAGCATTTT	CASSSPGVQPQHF
-	TRBV7-6	TRBJ2-6	TRBD2	TGTGCCAGCAGCTCTATTACAGCGGGGTCTGGGGCCAACGTCCTGACTTTC	CASSSITAGSGANVLTF
-	TRBV7-8	TRBJ2-1	-	TGTGCCAGCAGCTTAGAAAGGGGTTACAATGAGCAGTTCTTC	CASSLERGYNEQFF
once	TRBV7-9	TRBJ1-1	-	TGTGCCAGCAGCTATCGACAGGCTGAAGCTTTCTTT	CASSYRQAEAFF
-	TRBV2	TRBJ2-5	-	TGTGCCAGCAGTGGCTCCCGCCTGTGGGCCCAGTACTTC	CASSGSRLWAQYF
-	TRBV18	TRBJ2-1	-	TGTGCCAGCTCACCTCCGGGAGTTTCCTACAATGAGCAGTTCTTC	CASSPPGVSYNEQFF
-	TRBV9	TRBJ1-1	-	TGTGCCAGCAGCGTGAGGGTGACAGGGAACACTGAAGCTTTCTTT	CASSVRVTGNTEAFF
-	TRBV15	TRBJ2-1	-	TGTGCCACCAGCAAACGGGCAGCCGCTGAGCAGTTCTTC	CATSKRAAAEQFF
-	TRBV12-3/TRBV12-4	TRBJ2-3	-	TGTGCCAGCATCTTGACTGGGCTTGGCACAGATACGCAGTATTTT	CASILTGLGTDTQYF
-	TRBV3-1	TRBJ2-5	-	TGTGCCAGCAGCCAAGATCGAGCTAGCGAGGCCAGGGAGACCCAGTACTTC	CASSQDRASEARETQYF
-	TRBV3-1	TRBJ2-5	-	TGTGCCAGCAGCCAACAGGGAATCGAGACCCAGTACTTC	CASSQQGIETQYF
once	TRBV7-9	TRBJ1-5	-	TGTGCCAGCAGCTTAGAACTCGGTCAGCCCCAGCATTTT	CASSLELGQPQHF
once	TRBV20-1	TRBJ2-3	TRBD1	TGCAGTGCTAAATTGCAGGGGGTAGATACGCAGTATTTT	CSAKLQGVDTQYF
-	TRBV4-1	TRBJ2-1	-	TGCGCCAGCAGCCAAACCCGGACAGTAAGGGGCGAGCAGTTCTTC	CASSQTRTVRGEQFF
-	TRBV15	TRBJ2-3	-	TGTGCCACCAGCAGAGATGAGCAGGCCGCACGAGATACGCAGTATTTT	CATSRDEQAARDTQYF
-	TRBV28	TRBJ1-5	TRBD1	TGTGCCAGCAGTTCACAGGGGGCTGGTCAGCCCCAGCATTTT	CASSSQGAGQPQHF
-	TRBV5-6	TRBJ1-5	-	TGTGCCAGCAGCTTGGTTGGGGCTAATAGCAATCAGCCCCAGCATTTT	CASSLVGANSNQPQHF
-	TRBV20-1	TRBJ2-3	TRBD2	TGCAGTGCTAGGCGGGAGCTAGCGGGCCCGGGGCCAGATACGCAGTATTTT	CSARRELAGPGPDTQYF
-	TRBV29-1	TRBJ1-1	TRBD1	TGCAGCGTCCTGGGACAGGGAGGATCGAACACTGAAGCTTTCTTT	CSVLGQGGSNTEAFF
-	TRBV9	TRBJ2-1	TRBD2	TGTGCCAGCAGCGTAGGTTTAGCGGGGGGCAATGAGCAGTTCTTC	CASSVGLAGGNEQFF
-	TRBV20-1	TRBJ2-1	TRBD2	TGCAGTGCTAGAGATCCGGGACGCGGACTAGCGGGATATGAGCAGTTCTTC	CSARDPGRGLAGYEQFF
-	TRBV14	TRBJ2-7	-	TGTGCCAGCAGCCAAGGGTGGATCGAGCAGTACTTC	CASSQGWIEQYF
-	TRBV19	TRBJ1-2	TRBD1	TGTGCCAGTAGATACCCCCAGGGGGAGCCCGTCTATGGCTACACCTTC	CASRYPQGEPVYGYTF
-	TRBV28	TRBJ1-1	-	TGTGCGGAAAGGGGGACGAACACTGAAGCTTTCTTT	CAERGTNTEAFF
-	TRBV6-5	TRBJ1-2	-	TGTGCCAGCCGGAGAGGCAACGAAAGGGGCTACACCTTC	CASRRGNERGYTF
-	TRBV5-4	TRBJ2-1	-	TGTGCCAGCAGCCCCGGGCCATCCTACAATGAGCAGTTCTTC	CASSPGPSYNEQFF
-	TRBV2	TRBJ2-1	TRBD2	TGTGCCAGCAGTGAGAGCCTTGCGGGAGTTCGAAGATCCTTC	CASSESLAGVRRSF
-	TRBV29-1	TRBJ1-1	-	TGCAGCGTCCTCCTGGAGGTAGAAGCTTTCTTT	CSVLLEVEAFF
-	TRBV12-3/TRBV12-4	TRBJ1-2	-	TGTGCCAGCAGTCCAGCCCTTTTGGGGATATATGGCTACACCTTC	CASSPALLGIYGYTF
-	TRBV28	TRBJ2-4	-	TGTGCCAGCAAAAGGGAGGACAGAGCCAAAAACATTCAGTACTTC	CASKREDRAKNIQYF
-	TRBV5-1	TRBJ2-7	TRBD1	TGCGCCAGCAGCACGGGACAGGCTACCTACGAGCAGTACTTC	CASSTGQATYEQYF
-	TRBV12-3/TRBV12-4	TRBJ2-1	TRBD2	TGTGCCAGCAGTTTTAACTGGCGGGGGGGCGGTGAGCAGTTCTTC	CASSFNWRGGGEQFF
-	TRBV30	TRBJ1-2	TRBD1	TGTGCCTGGAGTGCGACAGGGGCGTTAAGCTACACCTTC	CAWSATGALSYTF
-	TRBV7-9	TRBJ2-4	-	TGTGCCAGCAGCTTAGCCTCTGGGGGTGGAAACATTCAGTACTTC	CASSLASGGGNIQYF
-	TRBV5-1	TRBJ2-5	-	TGCGCCAGCAGCATGAATAGCCTGTACCAAGAGACCCAGTACTTC	CASSMNSLYQETQYF
-	TRBV27	TRBJ2-5	-	TGTGCCAGCAGTTCCCGGGGAGGAGAGACCCAGTACTTC	CASSSRGGETQYF
-	TRBV6-5	TRBJ1-5	-	TGTGCCAGCAGTTATGGAGGCCTCAATCAGCCCCAGCATTTT	CASSYGGLNQPQHF
-	TRBV20-1	TRBJ2-1	TRBD1	TGCAGTGCTAGAGATCCAAGGACAGGGAGCTCCTACAATGAGCAGTTCTTC	CSARDPRTGSSYNEQFF
-	TRBV29-1	TRBJ1-2	-	TGCAGCGTTGACGGACCTACAGGACCCTATGGCTACACCTTC	CSVDGPTGPYGYTF
-	TRBV10-3	TRBJ2-7	-	TGTGCCTCCAGGGGGGCAGCCGGTTACTACGAGCAGTACTTC	CASRGAAGYYEQYF
once	TRBV18	TRBJ2-1	TRBD1	TGTGCCAGCTCACCAGTACAGGGGTTTGAGCAGTTCTTC	CASSPVQGFEQFF
-	TRBV4-1	TRBJ1-5	-	TGCGCCAGCAGCCAAGATCCGACGCCAGGCTCCCCAGCGGATCAGCCCCAGCATTTT	CASSQDPTPGSPADQPQHF
-	TRBV27	TRBJ2-3	-	TGTGCCAGCAGTCCCCCGGCGAAGAGGGGGGGGTCAGATACGCAGTATTTT	CASSPPAKRGGSDTQYF
few	TRBV29-1	TRBJ2-7	TRBD1	TGCAGCGTGATTCAGGGGGCCTCCTACGAGCAGTACTTC	CSVIQGASYEQYF
-	TRBV5-6	TRBJ1-4	-	TGTGCCAGCAGCCTCGGGACTCATGAAAAACTGTTTTTT	CASSLGTHEKLFF
-	TRBV9	TRBJ1-2	-	TGTGCCAGCAGCGTAGGCCCCAACTATGGCTACACCTTC	CASSVGPNYGYTF
-	TRBV19	TRBJ1-2	-	TGTGCTTCACACCGGGACAAAAGCTATGGCTACACCTTC	CASHRDKSYGYTF